A single sample gave rise to the 23 T cell receptor beta chains below, sequenced in a study of T-cell reconstitution after alpha-beta-depleted transplantation in children. A TCRbeta library incorporating unique molecular identifiers was prepared. Each CDR3 protein gets one entry after TCRdb re-called the PCR reads with MiXCR. In the table there are about 110,000 distinct CDR3 sequences, approximately 6.9% of which are singletons. Source: PBMCs, mostly from graft donor cells, taken 360 days after TCRalphabeta/CD19-depleted stem cell transplant. The receptors shown here come from a male patient between 2 and 15 years old who had a stem cell transplant for acute lymphoblastic leukemia, so the T cells may come from the graft donor.

This clonotype has a count of ten or more. The chain joins TRBV5-1 to TRBJ2-1; 12 bases are a match to TRBD1. The CDR3 is made up of 15 amino acids. The junction had 7 bases not matched to a gene; V was cut back by 4 bases and J by 8 bases. Germline lookup yields CDR1 SGHRS and CDR2 YFSETQ. The CDR3 bases are TGCGCCAGCAGCAAAACCGGGACAGGGGGCCATGAGCAGTTCTTC. Amino acids: CASSKTGTGGHEQFF.

In this sample, this clonotype turned up many times. The chain recombines TRBV28 with TRBJ1-6; the D gene is possibly TRBD1 (5 bases). This CDR3 has 14 residues. Per germline, CDR1 MDHEN and CDR2 SYDVKM. V gave up 2 bases and J gave up 7 bases, with 9 bases separating them. The CDR3: CASSLKWGNSPLHF. The CDR3 nucleotides read TGTGCCAGCAGTTTAAAGTGGGGGAATTCACCCCTCCACTTT.

This clonotype was picked up a small number of times. The gene calls are TRBV20-1 and TRBJ2-7; 13 positions match TRBD2. The CDR3 extends over 15 amino acids. CDR1 DFQATT and CDR2 SNEGSKA come from the germline V gene (reference sequence). Germline trimming cut 6 bases from V and 3 bases from J; bases unmatched to any gene: 8. The CDR3 nucleotides read TGCAGTGCGGGGACTAGCGGGAAAGGACTCTACGAGCAGTACTTC. Protein sequence: CSAGTSGKGLYEQYF.

This clonotype was recorded at least ten times. This chain links TRBV6-5 with TRBJ1-6, with 8 bases aligning to TRBD1. Per the germline V gene, CDR1 is MNHEY and CDR2 is SVGAGI. V trimming: 6 bases; J trimming: 9 bases; junction bases outside the gene matches: 7. The CDR3 extends over 14 amino acids. As DNA, the CDR3 is TGTGCCAGCAGCCGGACAGGGCGGTCTTCACCCCTCCACTTT. It codes for CASSRTGRSSPLHF.

This clonotype appeared many times. The J gene is TRBJ1-5, the V gene TRBV4-3, with D possibly matching TRBD1 (5 bases). This CDR3 region has 14 residues. Germline-derived CDR1 and CDR2 are LGHNA and YSLEER. Deletions cut 1 base from V and 1 base from J, with 5 bases between. The CDR3 DNA reads as TGCGCCAGCAGCCAAGGGGGGAGCAATCAGCCCCAGCATTTT. Amino acids: CASSQGGSNQPQHF.

This clonotype came up many times. V gene TRBV5-6 combines with J gene TRBJ1-1; no clear D. The CDR3 covers 12 residues. The V end lost 4 bases, the J end lost 3 bases, and 7 bases lay between the germline ends. Germline loops: CDR1 SGHDT, CDR2 YYEEEE. In DNA form, the CDR3 reads TGTGCCAGCAGCCCCGGGGACACTGAAGCTTTCTTT. Its protein is CASSPGDTEAFF.

The sample holds a few counts of this clonotype. The chain employs TRBV24-1 and TRBJ2-3; 14 nucleotides align to TRBD2. The J segment lost 3 bases and the V segment lost 4 bases, leaving 5 bases of the junction unmatched. The CDR3 contains 17 residues. The germline gives CDR1 KGHDR, CDR2 SFDVKD. CDR3 sequence: CATSDRLAGGLTDTQYF. The CDR3, as DNA: TGTGCCACCAGTGACAGACTAGCGGGGGGGCTTACAGATACGCAGTATTTT.

The sample holds many counts of this clonotype. The V and J genes are TRBV12-5 and TRBJ2-2, with D maybe TRBD1 (6 bases). CDR1 is LGHNT and CDR2 is FRNRAP in the germline V gene. CDR3 size: 15 residues. V lost 2 bases, J lost 6 bases, and 13 bases lay in between. DNA for the CDR3: TGTGCTAGTGGTTTGACCCCAGGGGTTTCCGGGGAGCTGTTTTTT. This encodes CASGLTPGVSGELFF.

The sample holds many counts of this clonotype. V and J are TRBV7-9 and TRBJ2-5; D is undetermined. The germline gives CDR1 SEHNR, CDR2 FQNEAQ (reference sequence). The germline V and J ends were trimmed by 5 bases and 0 bases, with 16 bases remaining between them. This CDR3 spans 16 amino acids. CDR3 in DNA: TGTGCCAGCAGCCCCCTCGGTCGGATGTACCAAGAGACCCAGTACTTC. Encoded protein: CASSPLGRMYQETQYF.

The V gene is TRBV10-3, the J gene TRBJ2-3, with TRBD2 matching 9 bases. The CDR3 covers 16 residues. CDR1 is ENHRY, CDR2 SYGVKD, per germline. V shed 0 bases, J shed 4 bases, and the junction held 5 bases outside the gene matches. The CDR3 DNA sequence: TGTGCCATCAGTGAGTCGACTAGCGGATCTGCAGATACGCAGTATTTT. Protein sequence: CAISESTSGSADTQYF.

The V call is TRBV4-3, the J call TRBJ1-3, with 10 bases identical to TRBD1. This CDR3 comprises 17 residues. The V segment lost 1 base and the J segment 2 bases; nucleotides outside the gene matches: 5. Per the germline V gene, CDR1 is LGHNA and CDR2 is YSLEER. CDR3 sequence (DNA): TGCGCCAGCAGCCAAGGGACAGGGGGTCTAGCTGGAAACACCATATATTTT. This translates into CASSQGTGGLAGNTIYF.

This clonotype showed up many times. The V gene is TRBV27, the J gene TRBJ1-2; D gene uncertain. Trimming stripped 4 bases from V and 6 bases from J, with 15 bases between. The CDR3 loop spans 14 amino acids. Germline values: CDR1 MNHEY, CDR2 SMNVEV (reference sequence). The CDR3 DNA follows: TGTGCCAGCAGTTCCAGCCTGGTTAAGGATGGCTACACCTTC. This codes for CASSSSLVKDGYTF.

This clonotype was picked up many times. This rearrangement joins TRBV20-1 to TRBJ2-7; possibly TRBD1 or TRBD2 for D (7 bases each). CDR1 is DFQATT, CDR2 SNEGSKA, per germline (reference sequence). Trimming took off 6 bases at V and 2 bases at J, with 17 bases between the two ends. The length of the CDR3 is 14 residues. The CDR3 bases are TGCAGTGCGGGTGACAGGGACTACACCTACGAGCAGTACTTC. Residues: CSAGDRDYTYEQYF.

This clonotype was seen a handful of times. V is TRBV7-8 and J is TRBJ1-2, with a tentative D call TRBD1 (5 bases). Trimming pared 6 bases from V and 6 bases from J, leaving 11 bases between. There are 12 residues in the CDR3. CDR1 and CDR2 from the germline V gene are SGHVS and FQNEAQ. The CDR3 sequence is CASRLQGDGYTF. CDR3 nucleotides: TGTGCCAGCAGACTTCAGGGAGATGGCTACACCTTC.

This clonotype appeared many times. V usage is TRBV4-3 and J usage is TRBJ1-1, with a possible D match to TRBD1 (5 bases). The CDR3 has 15 amino acids. Between the trimmed V and J ends, which lost 4 bases and 2 bases, there was a span of 14 bases. Germline V gives CDR1 LGHNA, CDR2 YSLEER. The CDR3 nucleotides read TGCGCCAGCAGCCGGGGACCTGGACACAACACTGAAGCTTTCTTT. Residues: CASSRGPGHNTEAFF.

This clonotype showed up just a few times. J is TRBJ1-5 and V is TRBV28, with D possibly being TRBD1 (5 bases). V was cut by 3 bases and J by 2 bases, with 11 bases left in between. In germline, CDR1 is MDHEN, CDR2 SYDVKM. This CDR3 has 15 amino acids. CDR3 sequence reads: CASSFAGGGNQPQHF. Written as DNA, the CDR3 is TGTGCCAGCAGTTTCGCTGGGGGTGGCAATCAGCCCCAGCATTTT.

This clonotype was observed at least ten times. The rearrangement links TRBV4-2 to TRBJ2-7; TRBD2 agrees at 9 bases. Germline loops: CDR1 LGHNA, CDR2 YNFKEQ. The CDR3 extends over 15 amino acids. With 1 base clipped from V and 0 bases from J, the junction kept 1 base outside the gene matches. The CDR3 sequence is CASSQGTSVSYEQYF. CDR3 coding DNA: TGTGCCAGCAGCCAAGGGACTAGCGTCTCCTACGAGCAGTACTTC.

The DNA of the CDR3 is TGTGCCAGCAGAGGGTACAGGTCCCTCTTAGGCAACGTCCTGACTTTC. Translated: CASRGYRSLLGNVLTF. The chain combines TRBV6-2 or TRBV6-3 with TRBJ2-6, with D perhaps TRBD1 (5 bases). Germline loops: CDR1 MNHEY, CDR2 SVGEGT. This CDR3 comprises 16 residues. V was cut by 6 bases and J by 9 bases, with 21 bases left in between.

This clonotype has a count of ten or more. The chain carries TRBV9 and TRBJ2-5; 8 bases align to TRBD1. This CDR3 has 15 residues. The germline gives CDR1 SGDLS, CDR2 YYNGEE. With 0 bases clipped from V and 2 bases from J, the junction kept 3 bases outside the gene matches. CDR3 bases: TGTGCCAGCAGCGTAGCTGGGGACAGGCAAGAGACCCAGTACTTC. This codes for CASSVAGDRQETQYF.

This clonotype was recorded a few times. The rearrangement links TRBV12-3 or TRBV12-4 to TRBJ1-2; 7 bases are shared with TRBD1. J lost 6 bases, V lost 7 bases, and 5 bases had no gene match. The CDR3 contains 12 residues. CDR3 protein: CASTPTGNGYTF. In DNA, the CDR3 is TGTGCCAGCACCCCGACAGGGAATGGCTACACCTTC.

Only a few counts were recorded for this clonotype. The chain combines TRBV6-2 or TRBV6-3 with TRBJ2-5; unclear D gene. Germline V CDR1 and CDR2: MNHEY, SVGEGT. This CDR3 comprises 12 residues. Trimming stripped 2 bases from V and 7 bases from J, with 8 bases between. The CDR3: CASSYAPGTQYF. CDR3 sequence (DNA): TGTGCCAGCAGTTACGCCCCGGGGACCCAGTACTTC.

This clonotype was picked up a small number of times. The chain joins TRBV27 to TRBJ2-6; D may correspond to TRBD1 or TRBD2 (5 bases each). V was cut by 4 bases and J by 4 bases, with 17 bases left in between. Germline values: CDR1 MNHEY, CDR2 SMNVEV (reference sequence). The CDR3 has 17 amino acids. The CDR3 DNA reads TGTGCCAGCAGTTCACTGAGGGGCGGGTTCGGGGCCAACGTCCTGACTTTC. Its protein is CASSSLRGGFGANVLTF.

This clonotype was detected ten times or more. The DNA for the CDR3 is TGTGCCAGCAGTTCCCTCGGGAGAGAAGAGACCCAGTACTTC. Translated, it gives CASSSLGREETQYF. The genes are TRBV12-3 or TRBV12-4 and TRBJ2-5; D may be TRBD2 (6 bases). This CDR3 region has 14 residues. V dropped 4 bases and J dropped 3 bases, with 12 bases sitting between them.